This TCR beta chain was recovered during a study of cytomegalovirus exposure and HLA in healthy donors. PCR employed 60 Vbeta and 13 Jbeta primers. Here immunoSEQ multiplex PCR was the method, and the copy in TCRdb shows in-frame clones only, minus some. This sample contains under 200,000 clones. Study-wide results and caveats: Follow-up analysis found HLA locus-dependent TCR association rates, highest for DRB1 and lowest for HLA-C. Because they were indistinguishable, some V segments, including TRBV6-2 and TRBV6-3, were excluded. Most of the CMV-associated TCR beta chains (in a later analysis) appeared to be HLA-restricted.

In regard to this clone: The antigen remains unidentified.

J gave up 10 bases and V 3 bases, and 7 bases lay outside the gene matches. CDR3 size: 15 residues. Germline lookup yields CDR1 SNHLY and CDR2 FYNNEI. V and J are TRBV2 and TRBJ2-1, with TRBD2 matching 12 bases. Sequenced material: PBMCs. The sequence was obtained from a woman aged 18-29 years in good health and CMV-seropositive. The CDR3 sequence is CASSEASGGAAEQFF. DNA for the CDR3: TGTGCCAGCAGTGAGGCTAGCGGGGGGGCGGCGGAGCAGTTCTTC.